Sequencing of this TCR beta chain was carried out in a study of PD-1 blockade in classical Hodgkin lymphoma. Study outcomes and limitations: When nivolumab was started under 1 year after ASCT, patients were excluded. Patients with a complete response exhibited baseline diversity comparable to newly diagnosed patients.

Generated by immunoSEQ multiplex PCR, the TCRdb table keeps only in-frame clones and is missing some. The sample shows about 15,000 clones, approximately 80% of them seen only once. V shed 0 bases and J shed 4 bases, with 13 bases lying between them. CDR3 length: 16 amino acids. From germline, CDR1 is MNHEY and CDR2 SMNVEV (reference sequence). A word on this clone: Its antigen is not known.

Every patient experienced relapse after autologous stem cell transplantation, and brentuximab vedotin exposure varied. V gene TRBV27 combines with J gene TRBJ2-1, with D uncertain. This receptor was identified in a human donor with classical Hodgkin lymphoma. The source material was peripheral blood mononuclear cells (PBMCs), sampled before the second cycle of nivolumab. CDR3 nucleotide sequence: TGTGCCAGCAGTTTATCGGTAGCAGGCTATTACAATGAGCAGTTCTTC. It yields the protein CASSLSVAGYYNEQFF.